This TCR beta chain was sequenced for a study of graft-versus-host responses after intestinal transplantation. TCRdb's copy holds only in-frame clones and misses some; the assay was immunoSEQ multiplex PCR. The sample yields about 20,000 clones, about 89% seen once. The length of the CDR3 is 17 residues. Germline loops: CDR1 PRHDT, CDR2 FYEKMQ (reference sequence). V was trimmed by 4 bases and J by 2 bases, leaving 17 bases between them. V gene TRBV13 combines with J gene TRBJ2-2, with a weak D call TRBD1 (6 bases). The sequencing used bone marrow, collected roughly 130 days after transplant. The TCR originated in a human patient who received an intestinal transplant, so some T cells may come from the graft donor. The CDR3 coding sequence is TGTGCCAGCAGCTCCAGACAGGTCCTAGTTAACACCGGGGAGCTGTTTTTT. Its translation: CASSSRQVLVNTGELFF.